This T cell receptor (beta chain) was identified in a study of T cells after yellow fever vaccination. The table lists this clonotype with a few counts. Each CDR3 protein is one row after TCRdb ran MiXCR on the 5' RACE reads. The table includes around 230,000 distinct CDR3 sequences, roughly 6.2% detected once. CDR1 is SGHTA and CDR2 is FQGNSA in the germline V gene. Trimming stripped 0 bases from V and 7 bases from J, with 3 bases between. The CDR3 is 11 amino acids. The sample consisted of CD4+ T cells sorted from PBMCs, taken on the day of the yellow fever booster vaccination. This sequence originates from a man aged 30-40 years who received the YFV17D yellow fever vaccine. The rearrangement joins TRBV7-2 to TRBJ2-5; D uncertain. Written as DNA, the CDR3 is TGTGCCAGCAGCTTAGCTCGGACCCAGTACTTC. It is translated as CASSLARTQYF.